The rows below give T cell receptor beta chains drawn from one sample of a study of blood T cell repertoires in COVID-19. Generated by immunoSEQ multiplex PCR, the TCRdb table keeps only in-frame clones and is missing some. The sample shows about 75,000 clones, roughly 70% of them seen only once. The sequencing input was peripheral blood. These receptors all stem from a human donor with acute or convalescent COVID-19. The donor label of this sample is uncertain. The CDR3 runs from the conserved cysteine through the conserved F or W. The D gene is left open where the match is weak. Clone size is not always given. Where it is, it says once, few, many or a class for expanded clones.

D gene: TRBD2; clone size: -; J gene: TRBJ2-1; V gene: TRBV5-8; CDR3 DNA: TGTGCCAGTGGTTCAAGCGGGGAGCCTTACAATGAGCAGTTCTTC; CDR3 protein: CASGSSGEPYNEQFF
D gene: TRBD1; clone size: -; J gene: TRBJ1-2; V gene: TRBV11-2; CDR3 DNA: TGTGCCAGCAGCCGAGGGGGCGGCTACACCTTC; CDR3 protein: CASSRGGGYTF
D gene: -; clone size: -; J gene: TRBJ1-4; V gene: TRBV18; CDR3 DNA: TGTGCCAGCTCACCTTTAGGCGCGGGTGAAAAACTGTTTTTT; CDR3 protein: CASSPLGAGEKLFF
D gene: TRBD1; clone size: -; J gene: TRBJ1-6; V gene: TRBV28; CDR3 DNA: TGTGCCAGCAGAACCACAGGGGCGGGCTCCTATAATTCACCCCTCCACTTT; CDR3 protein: CASRTTGAGSYNSPLHF
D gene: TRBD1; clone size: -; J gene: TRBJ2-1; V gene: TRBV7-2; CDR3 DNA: TGTGCCAGCAGCTGGGGGACAGGGGCCTCCTACAATGAGCAGTTCTTC; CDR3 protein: CASSWGTGASYNEQFF
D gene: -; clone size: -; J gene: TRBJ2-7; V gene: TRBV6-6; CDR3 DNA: TGTGCCAGCAGTCCCAGCGTCGAGCAGTACTTC; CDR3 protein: CASSPSVEQYF
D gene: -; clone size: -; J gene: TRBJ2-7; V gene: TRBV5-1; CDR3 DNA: TGCGCCAGCAGCTTGGAATTAGCGGAGTCCTACGAGCAGTACTTC; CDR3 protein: CASSLELAESYEQYF
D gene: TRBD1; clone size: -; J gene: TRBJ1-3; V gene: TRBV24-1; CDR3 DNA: TGTGCCACCAGTGATCGTGGACAGGGGGCAACTGGAAACACCATATATTTT; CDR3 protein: CATSDRGQGATGNTIYF
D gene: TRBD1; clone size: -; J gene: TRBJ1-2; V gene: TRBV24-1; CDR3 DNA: TGTGCCACCAGTGACCCTGGACAGGTTGGCTACACCTTC; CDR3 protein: CATSDPGQVGYTF
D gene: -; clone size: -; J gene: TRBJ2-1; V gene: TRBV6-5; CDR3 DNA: TGTGCCAGCAGTTACGCTACTGAGCAGTTCTTC; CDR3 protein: CASSYATEQFF
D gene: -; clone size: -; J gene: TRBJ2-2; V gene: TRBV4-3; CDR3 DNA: TGCGCCAGCAGCCAAGAGACGGACTCGAGAGGGGAGCTGTTTTTT; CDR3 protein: CASSQETDSRGELFF
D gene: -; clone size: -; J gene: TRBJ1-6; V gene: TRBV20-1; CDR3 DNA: TGCAGTGCTAGGTGGTCCCTGGGGCACCACTTT; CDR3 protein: CSARWSLGHHF
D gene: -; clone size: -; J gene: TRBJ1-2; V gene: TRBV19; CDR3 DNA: TGTGCCAGTATCCCGAGGGGGGGAAAGGCCTATGGCTACACCTTC; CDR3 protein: CASIPRGGKAYGYTF
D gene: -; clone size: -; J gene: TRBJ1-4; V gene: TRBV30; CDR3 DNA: TGTGCCTGGGCTAGCACCCCATCTAATGAAAAACTGTTTTTT; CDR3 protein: CAWASTPSNEKLFF
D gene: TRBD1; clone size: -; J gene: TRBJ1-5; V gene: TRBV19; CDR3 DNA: TGTGCCAGTAGTCCAGGACAGGGGAATCAGCCCCAGCATTTT; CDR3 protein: CASSPGQGNQPQHF
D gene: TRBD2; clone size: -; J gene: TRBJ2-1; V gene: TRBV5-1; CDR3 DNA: TGCGCCAGCAGCTCTCCCTATGGGACTAGCGCCGTATACAATGAGCAGTTCTTC; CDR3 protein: CASSSPYGTSAVYNEQFF
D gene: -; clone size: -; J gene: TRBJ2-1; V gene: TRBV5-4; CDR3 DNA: TGTGCCAGCAGCCTTAGCGGTTTCGCCTACAATGAGCAGTTCTTC; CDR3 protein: CASSLSGFAYNEQFF
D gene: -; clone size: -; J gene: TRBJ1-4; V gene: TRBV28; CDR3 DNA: TGTGCCAGCAGTTCCGACAGTGCAACTAATGAAAAACTGTTTTTT; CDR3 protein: CASSSDSATNEKLFF
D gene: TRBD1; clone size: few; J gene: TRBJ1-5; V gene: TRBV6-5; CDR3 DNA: TGTGCCAGCAGTCAAACAGGGGGCGGGCAGCCCCAGCATTTT; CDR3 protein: CASSQTGGGQPQHF